A single sample gave rise to the 6 T cell receptor beta chains below, sequenced in a study of cytomegalovirus exposure and HLA in healthy donors. Primers: 60 Vbeta forward and 13 Jbeta reverse. Some clones are missing from TCRdb's copy, which holds only in-frame ones; the method was immunoSEQ multiplex PCR. Among around 130,000 clones, 81% were seen once, and the ten largest hold 5.9%. Sequenced: PBMCs. The receptors shown here come from a woman in her forties in good health and CMV-seropositive.

This clone was seen once. The rearrangement links TRBV28 to TRBJ2-7; TRBD1 agrees at 10 bases. The junction had 4 bases not matched to a gene; V was cut back by 5 bases and J by 3 bases. CDR1 is MDHEN, CDR2 SYDVKM, per germline. The CDR3 covers 14 residues. The CDR3 DNA reads as TGTGCCAGCAGTCGACAGGGGGCTTTCTACGAGCAGTACTTC. It encodes CASSRQGAFYEQYF.

V is TRBV9 and J is TRBJ2-7; 10 positions agree with TRBD1. V lost 4 bases to trimming and J lost 5 bases; unmatched junction nucleotides: 6. Looked up from germline, CDR1 is SGDLS and CDR2 is YYNGEE. This CDR3 has 14 amino acids. The CDR3 sequence: CASSTSGTGDEQYF. The CDR3, as DNA: TGTGCCAGCAGCACTTCCGGGACAGGGGACGAGCAGTACTTC.

The chain links TRBV5-1 to TRBJ1-3; D is undetermined. Trimming cost V 0 bases and J 0 bases, with 7 bases left between them. The length of the CDR3 is 15 residues. The germline CDR1 and CDR2 sequences are SGHRS and YFSETQ. This CDR3 is CASSLGSPSGNTIYF. Written as DNA, the CDR3 is TGCGCCAGCAGCTTGGGTAGCCCCTCTGGAAACACCATATATTTT.

The genes are TRBV10-1 and TRBJ2-7, with 7 bases that match TRBD1. The CDR3 runs 16 residues. With V trimmed by 6 bases and J by 6 bases, 17 bases remained unmatched. CDR1 WNHNN and CDR2 SYGVQD come from the germline V gene (reference sequence). The DNA for the CDR3 is TGCGCCAGCAGCTCCTCAACAGGGGTTTCCCTCCGCGAGCAGTACTTC. Its protein is CASSSSTGVSLREQYF.

The V and J genes are TRBV27 and TRBJ2-7; 10 bases match TRBD2. Germline-derived CDR1 and CDR2 are MNHEY and SMNVEV (reference sequence). The CDR3 length is 16 residues. With 2 bases clipped from V and 1 base from J, the junction kept 5 bases outside the gene matches. The CDR3 DNA is TGTGCCAGCAGTTTAGGGGCTAGCGGGAGTTCCTACGAGCAGTACTTC. Translation: CASSLGASGSSYEQYF.

The chain has TRBV27 and TRBJ2-1; D unresolved. Trimming took 6 bases from V and 6 from J, leaving 12 bases between them. From germline, CDR1 is MNHEY and CDR2 SMNVEV (reference sequence). This CDR3 contains 13 residues. CDR3 DNA: TGTGCCAGCAGACCCCTAGGTAGCAATGAGCAGTTCTTC. This sequence encodes CASRPLGSNEQFF.